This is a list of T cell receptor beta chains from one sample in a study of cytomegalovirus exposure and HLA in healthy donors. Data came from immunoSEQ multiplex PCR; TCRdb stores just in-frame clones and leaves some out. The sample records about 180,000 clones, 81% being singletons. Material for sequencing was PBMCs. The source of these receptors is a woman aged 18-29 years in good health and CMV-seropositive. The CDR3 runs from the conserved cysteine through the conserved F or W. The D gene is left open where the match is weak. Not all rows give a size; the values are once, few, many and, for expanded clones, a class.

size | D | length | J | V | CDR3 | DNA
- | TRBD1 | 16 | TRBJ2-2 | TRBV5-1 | CASSAPRTGPTGELFF | TGCGCCAGCAGCGCGCCCAGGACAGGGCCCACCGGGGAGCTGTTTTTT
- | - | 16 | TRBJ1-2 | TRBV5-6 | CASSSHTGGANYGYTF | TGTGCCAGCAGCTCACACACAGGCGGGGCAAACTATGGCTACACCTTC
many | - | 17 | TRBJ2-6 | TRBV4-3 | CASSQVTSLSGANVLTF | TGCGCCAGCAGCCAAGTGACTAGTCTCTCTGGGGCCAACGTCCTGACTTTC
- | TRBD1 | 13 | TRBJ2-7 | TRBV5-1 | CASSSLRGSEQYF | TGCGCCAGCAGCTCACTCAGGGGGAGCGAGCAGTACTTC
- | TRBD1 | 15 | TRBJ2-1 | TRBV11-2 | CASSLELTQGQQQFF | TGTGCCAGCAGCTTAGAGCTAACCCAGGGACAGCAGCAGTTCTTC
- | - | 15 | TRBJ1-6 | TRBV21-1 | CASSKASGRGSPLHF | TGTGCCAGCAGCAAAGCTTCAGGTAGGGGTTCACCCCTCCACTTT
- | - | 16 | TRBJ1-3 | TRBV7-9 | CASRPQLGLSGNTIYF | TGTGCCAGCAGACCTCAACTTGGGCTCTCTGGAAACACCATATATTTT
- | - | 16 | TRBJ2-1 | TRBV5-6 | CASSLALVGAYNEQFF | TGTGCCAGCAGCTTGGCTCTAGTCGGCGCCTACAATGAGCAGTTCTTC
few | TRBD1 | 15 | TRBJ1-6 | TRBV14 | CASSQTGTGNSPLHF | TGTGCCAGCAGCCAAACCGGGACAGGGAATTCACCCCTCCACTTT
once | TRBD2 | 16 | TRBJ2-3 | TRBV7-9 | CASSLGTSGGTDTQYF | TGTGCCAGCAGCTTAGGGACTAGCGGGGGGACAGATACGCAGTATTTT
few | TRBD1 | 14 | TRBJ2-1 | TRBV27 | CASSSTRQGNEQFF | TGTGCCAGCAGTTCAACACGACAGGGTAATGAGCAGTTCTTC
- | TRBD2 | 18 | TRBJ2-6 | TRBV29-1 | CSVEGPLALSSGANVLTF | TGCAGCGTTGAGGGCCCACTAGCGCTGAGCTCTGGGGCCAACGTCCTGACTTTC
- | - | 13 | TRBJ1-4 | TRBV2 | CASSVGGGGKLFF | TGTGCCAGCAGTGTGGGGGGGGGTGGGAAACTGTTTTTT
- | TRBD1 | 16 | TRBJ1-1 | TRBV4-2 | CASSHHGTGEDAEAFF | TGTGCCAGCAGCCACCACGGGACAGGGGAGGACGCTGAAGCTTTCTTT
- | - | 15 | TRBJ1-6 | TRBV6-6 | CASSYDRSYNSPLHF | TGTGCCAGCAGTTACGACAGGTCTTATAATTCACCCCTCCACTTT
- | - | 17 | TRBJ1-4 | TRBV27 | CASSSTVERAGGEKLFF | TGTGCCAGCAGTTCCACGGTGGAGCGGGCCGGGGGTGAAAAACTGTTTTTT
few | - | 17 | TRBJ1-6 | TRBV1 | CTSSRRQGSSYNSPLHF | TGCACCAGCAGCCGAAGACAGGGGAGCTCCTATAATTCACCCCTCCACTTT
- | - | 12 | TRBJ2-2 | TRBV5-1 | CASSFDTGELFF | TGCGCCAGCAGCTTCGACACCGGGGAGCTGTTTTTT
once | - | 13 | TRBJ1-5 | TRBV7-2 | CASSQNTDQPQHF | TGTGCCAGCAGCCAAAATACAGATCAGCCCCAGCATTTT
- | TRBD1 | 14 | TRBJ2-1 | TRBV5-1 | CASSTQTGWKEQFF | TGCGCCAGCAGCACACAGACAGGGTGGAAGGAGCAGTTCTTC
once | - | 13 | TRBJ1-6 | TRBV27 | CASSFRGNSPLHF | TGTGCCAGCAGTTTCCGGGGTAATTCACCCCTCCACTTT
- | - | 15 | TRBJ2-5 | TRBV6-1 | CASSEAASPQETQYF | TGTGCCAGCAGTGAAGCGGCTAGCCCTCAAGAGACCCAGTACTTC
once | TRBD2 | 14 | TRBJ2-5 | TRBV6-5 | CASSLTSGGATQYF | TGTGCCAGCAGTTTAACTAGCGGGGGGGCTACCCAGTACTTC
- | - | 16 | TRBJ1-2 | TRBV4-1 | CASSPGPQEIVYGYTF | TGCGCCAGCAGTCCAGGCCCCCAGGAAATTGTCTATGGCTACACCTTC
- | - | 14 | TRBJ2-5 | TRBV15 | CATSRDKAGETQYF | TGTGCCACCAGCAGAGATAAGGCGGGAGAGACCCAGTACTTC
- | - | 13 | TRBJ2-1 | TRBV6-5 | CASRYMRYGEQFF | TGTGCCAGCAGATACATGAGGTATGGGGAGCAGTTCTTC